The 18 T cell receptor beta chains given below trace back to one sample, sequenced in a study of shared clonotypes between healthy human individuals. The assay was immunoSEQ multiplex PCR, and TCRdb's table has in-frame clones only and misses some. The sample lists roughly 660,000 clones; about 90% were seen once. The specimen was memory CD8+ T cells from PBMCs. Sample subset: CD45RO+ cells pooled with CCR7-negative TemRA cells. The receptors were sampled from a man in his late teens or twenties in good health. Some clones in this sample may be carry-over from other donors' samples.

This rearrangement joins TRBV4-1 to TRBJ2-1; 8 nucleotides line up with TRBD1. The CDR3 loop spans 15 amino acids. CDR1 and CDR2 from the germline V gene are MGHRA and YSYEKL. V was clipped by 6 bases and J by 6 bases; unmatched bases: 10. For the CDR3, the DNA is TGCGCCAGCAGTTTCACAGGGGGTTCTAGCAATGAGCAGTTCTTC. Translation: CASSFTGGSSNEQFF.

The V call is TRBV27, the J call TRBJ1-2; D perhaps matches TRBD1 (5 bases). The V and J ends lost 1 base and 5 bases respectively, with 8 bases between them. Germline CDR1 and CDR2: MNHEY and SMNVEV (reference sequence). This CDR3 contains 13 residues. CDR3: CASSLYQGYGYTF. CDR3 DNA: TGTGCCAGCAGTTTATACCAGGGTTATGGCTACACCTTC.

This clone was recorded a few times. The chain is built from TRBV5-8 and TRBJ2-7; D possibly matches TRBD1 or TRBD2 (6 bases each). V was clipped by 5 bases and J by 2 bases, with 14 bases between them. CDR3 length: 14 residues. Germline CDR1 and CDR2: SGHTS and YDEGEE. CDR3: CASSLTGGAYEQYF. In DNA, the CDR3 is TGTGCCAGCAGTTTGACAGGAGGGGCCTACGAGCAGTACTTC.

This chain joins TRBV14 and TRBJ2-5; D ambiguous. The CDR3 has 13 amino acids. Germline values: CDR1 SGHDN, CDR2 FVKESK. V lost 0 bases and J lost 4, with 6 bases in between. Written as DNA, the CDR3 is TGTGCCAGCAGCCAAGAGGTACGAGAGACCCAGTACTTC. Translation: CASSQEVRETQYF.

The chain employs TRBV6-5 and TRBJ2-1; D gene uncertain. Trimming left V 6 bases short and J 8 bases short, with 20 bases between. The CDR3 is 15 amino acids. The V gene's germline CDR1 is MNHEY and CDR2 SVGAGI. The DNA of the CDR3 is TGTGCCAGCAGACCAATTATCCGGAGACACCATGAGCAGTTCTTC. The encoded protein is CASRPIIRRHHEQFF.

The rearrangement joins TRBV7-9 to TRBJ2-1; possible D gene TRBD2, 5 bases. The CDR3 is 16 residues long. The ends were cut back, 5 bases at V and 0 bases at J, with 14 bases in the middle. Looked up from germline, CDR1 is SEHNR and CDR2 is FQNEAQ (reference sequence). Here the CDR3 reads CASSPIQRISYNEQFF. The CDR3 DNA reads TGTGCCAGCAGCCCCATTCAGCGGATCTCCTACAATGAGCAGTTCTTC.

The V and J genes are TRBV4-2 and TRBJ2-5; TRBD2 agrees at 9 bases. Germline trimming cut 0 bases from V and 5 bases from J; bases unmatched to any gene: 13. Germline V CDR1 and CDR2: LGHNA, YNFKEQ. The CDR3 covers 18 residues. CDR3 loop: CASSQDVVAGVLGETQYF. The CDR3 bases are TGTGCCAGCAGCCAAGATGTGGTAGCGGGAGTCTTAGGTGAGACCCAGTACTTC.

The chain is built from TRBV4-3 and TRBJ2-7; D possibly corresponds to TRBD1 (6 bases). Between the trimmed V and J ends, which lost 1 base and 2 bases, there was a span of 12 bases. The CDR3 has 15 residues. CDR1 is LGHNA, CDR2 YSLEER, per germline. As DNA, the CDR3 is TGCGCCAGCAGCCAAGGAAGACAGGATCCCTACGAGCAGTACTTC. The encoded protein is CASSQGRQDPYEQYF.

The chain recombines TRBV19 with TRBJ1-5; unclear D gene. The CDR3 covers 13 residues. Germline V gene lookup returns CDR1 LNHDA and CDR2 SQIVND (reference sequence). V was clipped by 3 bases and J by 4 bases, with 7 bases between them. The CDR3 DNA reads TGTGCCAGTAGTATCCCACCAAATCAGCCCCAGCATTTT. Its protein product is CASSIPPNQPQHF.

Here the CDR3 DNA reads TGTGCCTGGAGAGCCCAAGCCCTTATGAACACTGAAGCTTTCTTT. This codes for CAWRAQALMNTEAFF. J is TRBJ1-1 and V is TRBV30, with no clear D. The CDR3 is 15 residues long. Germline V gene sequence: CDR1 GTSNPN, CDR2 SVGIG (reference sequence). Between the trimmed V and J ends, which lost 3 bases and 0 bases, there was a span of 14 bases.

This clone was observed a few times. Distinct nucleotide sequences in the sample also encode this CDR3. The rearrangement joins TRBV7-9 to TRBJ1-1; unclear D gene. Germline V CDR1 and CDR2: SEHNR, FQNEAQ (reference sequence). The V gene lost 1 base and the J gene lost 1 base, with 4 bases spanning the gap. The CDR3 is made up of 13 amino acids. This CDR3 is CASSLGKNTEAFF. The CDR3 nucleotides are TGTGCCAGCAGCTTAGGCAAGAACACTGAAGCTTTCTTT.

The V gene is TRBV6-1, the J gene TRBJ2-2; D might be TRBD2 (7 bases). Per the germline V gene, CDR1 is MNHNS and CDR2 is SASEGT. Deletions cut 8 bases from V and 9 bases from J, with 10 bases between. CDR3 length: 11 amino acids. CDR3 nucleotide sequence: TGTGCCAGCTGGGGGGGCCGGGAGCTGTTTTTT. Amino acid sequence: CASWGGRELFF.

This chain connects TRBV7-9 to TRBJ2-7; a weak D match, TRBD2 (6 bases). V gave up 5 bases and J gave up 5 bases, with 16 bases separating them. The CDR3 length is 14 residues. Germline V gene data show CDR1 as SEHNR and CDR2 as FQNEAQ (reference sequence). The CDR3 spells CASSPAAGSHEQYF. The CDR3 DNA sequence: TGTGCCAGCAGCCCAGCGGCGGGGTCACACGAGCAGTACTTC.

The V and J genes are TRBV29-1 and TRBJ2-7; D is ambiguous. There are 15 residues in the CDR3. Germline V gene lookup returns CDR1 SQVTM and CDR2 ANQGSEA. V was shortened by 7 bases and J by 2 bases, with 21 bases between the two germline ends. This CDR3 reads CSADSWAPPTYEQYF. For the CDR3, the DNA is TGCAGCGCTGACTCTTGGGCACCTCCTACCTACGAGCAGTACTTC.

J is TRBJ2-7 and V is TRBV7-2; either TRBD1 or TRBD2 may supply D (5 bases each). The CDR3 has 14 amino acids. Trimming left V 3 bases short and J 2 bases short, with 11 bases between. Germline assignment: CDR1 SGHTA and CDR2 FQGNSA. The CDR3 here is CASSFFLGAYEQYF. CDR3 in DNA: TGTGCCAGCAGCTTCTTCTTGGGGGCCTACGAGCAGTACTTC.

The CDR3 here is CASSLESGSSYEQYF. The DNA for the CDR3 is TGTGCCAGCAGCTTAGAAAGCGGGAGCTCCTACGAGCAGTACTTC. The chain couples TRBV7-9 to TRBJ2-7, with TRBD2 matching 8 bases. The germline gives CDR1 SEHNR, CDR2 FQNEAQ (reference sequence). The length of the CDR3 is 15 residues. The V segment lost 1 base and the J segment 0 bases; nucleotides outside the gene matches: 2. Full variable domain (missing parts from reference TRBV7-9 and TRBJ2-7): DTGVSQNPRHKITKRGQNVTFRCDPISEHNRLYWYRQTLGQGPEFLTYFQNEAQLEKSRLLSDRFSAERPKGSFSTLEIQRTEQGDSAMYLCASSLESGSSYEQYFGPGTRLTVT.

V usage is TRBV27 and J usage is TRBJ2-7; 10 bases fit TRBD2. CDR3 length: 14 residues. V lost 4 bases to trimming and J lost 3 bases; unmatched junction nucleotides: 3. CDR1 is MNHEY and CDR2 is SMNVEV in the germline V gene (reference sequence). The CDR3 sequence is CASSSGLASYEQYF. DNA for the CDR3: TGTGCCAGCAGTTCGGGACTAGCGAGCTACGAGCAGTACTTC.

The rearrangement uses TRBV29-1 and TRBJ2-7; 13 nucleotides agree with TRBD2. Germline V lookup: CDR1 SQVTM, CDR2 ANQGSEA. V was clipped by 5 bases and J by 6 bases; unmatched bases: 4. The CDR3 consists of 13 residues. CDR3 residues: CSVRTSGRFEQYF. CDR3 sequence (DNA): TGCAGCGTTCGGACTAGCGGGAGATTCGAGCAGTACTTC.